This record concerns one T cell receptor beta chain sequence. This entry comes from a study of blood T cells in healthy people across ages. CDR3 length equals 14 residues. Deletions cut 3 bases from V and 8 bases from J, with 14 bases between. Germline V gene data show CDR1 as DFQATT and CDR2 as SNEGSKA (reference sequence). Through a sample-barcoded 5' primer and a J-beta primer mix, a second PCR was run for roughly 6 to 11 cycles. TCRdb ran MiXCR on the 5' RACE reads and lists one entry per CDR3 protein. The sample records about 1,400,000 distinct CDR3 sequences, 45% to 70% being singletons. The sequence was collected from a young man in good health. The source material was blood. The chain joins TRBV20-1 to TRBJ1-6; D is uncertain. The chain's CDR3 is CSARPERVDSPLHF. The DNA of the CDR3 is TGCAGTGCTAGGCCAGAACGGGTAGATTCACCCCTCCACTTT.